This T cell receptor (beta chain) was identified during a study of human T cells and chemical hapten exposure. In the study overall: Slight differences in pooled library volume were the main source of varying TCR yields across samples.

Study-level points and caveats: Those TCRs sitting above 1 in 1000 frequency stayed the same with DPC sensitization.

Each CDR3 protein is one row after TCRdb ran MiXCR on the RACE reads. The sample records nearly 95,000 distinct CDR3 sequences, roughly 11% being singletons. As for time point: patch test 2, 6 weeks after DPC sensitization. Treatment: therapeutic diphenylcyclopropenone sensitization with weekly scalp DPC. The length of the CDR3 is 15 residues. Trimming shortened V by 3 bases and J by 3 bases, and 17 bases separated the two germline ends. Germline lookup yields CDR1 DFQATT and CDR2 SNEGSKA (reference sequence). This clonotype was observed many times. Its antigen remains unknown. The receptor comes from a man aged 40-49 years with alopecia areata. Some clones in this sample may be carry-over from other donors' samples. This rearrangement joins TRBV20-1 to TRBJ2-5; D is possibly TRBD1 or TRBD2 (5 bases each). The sample here was whole blood, taken in connection with sensitization to the hapten diphenylcyclopropenone (DPC). CDR3 nucleotide sequence: TGCAGTGCTAGGAGGGTGGAGACAGTGAAAGAGACCCAGTACTTC. Its translation is CSARRVETVKETQYF.